These T cell receptor beta chains were read from a single sample in a study of cytomegalovirus exposure and HLA in healthy donors. The method was immunoSEQ multiplex PCR; TCRdb's version includes in-frame clones alone and lacks a portion of them. The repertoire has approximately 100,000 clones, 80% to 95% of them found once; the top ten carry around 1.1%. The specimen was PBMCs. All receptors come from a young woman in good health and CMV-seropositive. Each CDR3 is given with its conserved first and last residue. A D gene is named only where the DNA matches it firmly. Clone size is stated in some rows and not others, as once, few, many or a class when expanded.

d_gene,abundance,v_gene,j_gene,CDR3aa,CDR3nt
TRBD2,.,TRBV7-7,TRBJ2-2,CASSETSGSSGELFF,TGTGCCAGCAGCGAGACTAGCGGGAGTTCCGGGGAGCTGTTTTTT
TRBD2,once,TRBV5-5,TRBJ2-7,CASSLRLAGDDYEQYF,TGTGCCAGCAGCTTGCGTTTAGCGGGAGACGACTACGAGCAGTACTTC
TRBD1,.,TRBV2,TRBJ2-7,CASSVSDRGVSYEQYF,TGTGCCAGCAGCGTAAGTGACAGGGGGGTCTCCTACGAGCAGTACTTC
TRBD2,.,TRBV4-1,TRBJ2-3,CASSQGWEGSTDTQYF,TGCGCCAGCAGCCAAGGGTGGGAGGGAAGCACAGATACGCAGTATTTT
TRBD1,.,TRBV29-1,TRBJ1-2,CSVEGGQGYGYTF,TGCAGCGTTGAAGGGGGACAGGGTTATGGCTACACCTTC
TRBD1,.,TRBV5-4,TRBJ1-2,CASSPSGTGLNYGYTF,TGTGCCAGCAGTCCATCCGGGACAGGGCTAAACTATGGCTACACCTTC
.,.,TRBV30,TRBJ1-2,CAWSSSPHNYGYTF,TGTGCCTGGAGTTCGAGCCCGCATAACTATGGCTACACCTTC
.,.,TRBV5-6,TRBJ2-3,CASSLAFKRIGADTQYF,TGTGCCAGCAGCTTGGCCTTTAAGCGCATCGGGGCAGATACGCAGTATTTT
.,.,TRBV28,TRBJ2-7,CASSFNEQYF,TGTGCCAGCAGTTTTAACGAGCAGTACTTC
TRBD1,.,TRBV18,TRBJ1-4,CASSPRDSNEKLFF,TGTGCCAGCTCACCAAGGGACAGTAATGAAAAACTGTTTTTT
TRBD1,.,TRBV7-8,TRBJ2-3,CASSWTLRQGGTDTQYF,TGTGCCAGCAGCTGGACGCTACGACAGGGTGGCACAGATACGCAGTATTTT
.,.,TRBV18,TRBJ1-2,CASSRLRGRVYGYTF,TGTGCCAGCTCACGTCTCAGGGGCAGGGTTTATGGCTACACCTTC
.,.,TRBV10-3,TRBJ1-1,CAISDYRVATEAFF,TGTGCCATCAGTGATTACAGGGTTGCCACTGAAGCTTTCTTT
.,.,TRBV10-1,TRBJ2-6,CASIRRGMSGANVLTF,TGCGCCAGCATACGCAGGGGTATGTCTGGGGCCAACGTCCTGACTTTC
.,.,TRBV19,TRBJ1-1,CASSIGGGTNTEAFF,TGTGCCAGTAGTATTGGCGGCGGGACCAACACTGAAGCTTTCTTT
TRBD1,.,TRBV18,TRBJ2-6,CASSPGQGQGSGANVLTF,TGTGCCAGCTCACCAGGACAGGGGCAAGGCTCTGGGGCCAACGTCCTGACTTTC
TRBD2,.,TRBV6-5,TRBJ2-1,CASSRLGLAGGEQFF,TGTGCCAGCAGCCGCCTCGGACTAGCGGGAGGGGAGCAGTTCTTC
.,few,TRBV30,TRBJ1-1,CAWSAPGHREAFF,TGTGCCTGGAGCGCCCCCGGACACCGTGAAGCTTTCTTT
TRBD2,.,TRBV9,TRBJ2-1,CASGLAGGNEQFF,TGTGCCAGCGGACTAGCGGGAGGTAATGAGCAGTTCTTC
TRBD1,.,TRBV5-4,TRBJ2-7,CASSSPDREYEQYF,TGTGCCAGCAGCTCGCCGGACAGGGAATACGAGCAGTACTTC
.,.,TRBV6-6,TRBJ2-7,CASSYSSSYEQYF,TGTGCCAGCAGTTACTCGAGCTCCTACGAGCAGTACTTC
TRBD1,.,TRBV10-3,TRBJ2-1,CAIGQRDSLELYNEQFF,TGTGCCATCGGACAACGGGACAGCCTTGAGCTTTACAATGAGCAGTTCTTC
.,.,TRBV19,TRBJ2-7,CASSTSGSSYEQYF,TGTGCCAGTAGTACAAGCGGGTCCTCCTACGAGCAGTACTTC
.,.,TRBV28,TRBJ2-1,CASSSVSSAHYNEQFF,TGTGCCAGCAGCTCAGTTTCTAGCGCCCACTACAATGAGCAGTTCTTC
.,.,TRBV25-1,TRBJ2-7,CASSESGVSYEQYF,TGTGCCAGCAGTGAATCGGGGGTATCCTACGAGCAGTACTTC
.,.,TRBV9,TRBJ1-2,CASSVAGGGYGYTF,TGTGCCAGCAGCGTAGCTGGCGGGGGCTATGGCTACACCTTC
.,.,TRBV27,TRBJ2-7,CASSSDSQNTYEQYF,TGTGCCAGCAGTTCGGACAGCCAGAATACCTACGAGCAGTACTTC
TRBD1,.,TRBV19,TRBJ2-1,CASSSPGQGARNEQFF,TGTGCCAGTAGTTCGCCGGGACAGGGGGCACGAAATGAGCAGTTCTTC
.,.,TRBV4-3,TRBJ2-1,CASSQDLAAYNEQFF,TGCGCCAGCAGCCAAGATCTGGCAGCCTACAATGAGCAGTTCTTC
TRBD2,.,TRBV30,TRBJ2-1,CAWSPSSGSLNEQFF,TGTGCCTGGAGCCCTTCTAGCGGGAGTTTGAATGAGCAGTTCTTC
.,.,TRBV27,TRBJ2-6,CASSLLMGAGANVLTF,TGTGCCAGCAGTTTACTTATGGGGGCCGGGGCCAACGTCCTGACTTTC
TRBD2,.,TRBV18,TRBJ2-5,CASSPRPREGETQYF,TGTGCCAGCTCACCACGTCCCAGGGAGGGAGAGACCCAGTACTTC
.,.,TRBV4-3,TRBJ2-5,CASSRLVQETQYF,TGCGCCAGCAGCCGACTAGTCCAAGAGACCCAGTACTTC
TRBD2,.,TRBV7-9,TRBJ2-2,CASSLALAGANTGELFF,TGTGCCAGCAGCTTAGCCCTAGCGGGAGCAAACACCGGGGAGCTGTTTTTT
TRBD2,.,TRBV30,TRBJ2-1,CAWTSSHLAGVLNEQFF,TGTGCCTGGACATCCAGCCACCTAGCGGGAGTGTTGAATGAGCAGTTCTTC
.,.,TRBV27,TRBJ2-1,CASSYPTANEQFF,TGTGCCAGCAGTTATCCCACAGCTAATGAGCAGTTCTTC
TRBD2,.,TRBV28,TRBJ2-7,CASFSGSSYEQYF,TGTGCCAGTTTTAGCGGGAGCTCCTACGAGCAGTACTTC
TRBD2,.,TRBV19,TRBJ2-1,CASRSGGAYNEQFF,TGTGCCAGTAGAAGCGGGGGGGCCTACAATGAGCAGTTCTTC
.,.,TRBV9,TRBJ1-5,CASSVGGVNQPQHF,TGTGCCAGCAGCGTAGGGGGGGTTAATCAGCCCCAGCATTTT
.,.,TRBV2,TRBJ2-7,CASTLTGQFGEQYF,TGTGCCAGCACCTTGACAGGCCAGTTTGGGGAGCAGTACTTC
TRBD1,.,TRBV9,TRBJ2-5,CASSATGIGETQYF,TGTGCCAGCAGCGCGACAGGGATTGGTGAGACCCAGTACTTC
.,.,TRBV9,TRBJ1-1,CASSVGAGETEAFF,TGTGCCAGCAGCGTAGGGGCGGGAGAGACTGAAGCTTTCTTT
TRBD2,.,TRBV5-5,TRBJ2-3,CASSSWTSKGTDTQYF,TGTGCCAGCAGCTCATGGACTAGCAAGGGCACAGATACGCAGTATTTT
TRBD2,.,TRBV6-6,TRBJ2-7,CASSSASGISSQYF,TGTGCCAGCAGCTCGGCTAGCGGGATTTCGTCGCAGTACTTC
TRBD1,once,TRBV19,TRBJ1-1,CASSMKGRAGGVGTEAFF,TGTGCCAGTAGTATGAAGGGGCGGGCAGGGGGTGTGGGCACTGAAGCTTTCTTT
.,.,TRBV7-9,TRBJ1-1,CASSTRWTEAFF,TGTGCCAGCAGCACACGTTGGACTGAAGCTTTCTTT
.,.,TRBV11-3,TRBJ2-1,CASSSDNEQFF,TGTGCCAGCAGCTCCGACAATGAGCAGTTCTTC
.,.,TRBV5-6,TRBJ1-2,CASSPGVQGANYGYTF,TGTGCCAGCAGCCCAGGTGTGCAGGGCGCTAACTATGGCTACACCTTC
.,few,TRBV9,TRBJ2-2,CASSVGAASTGELFF,TGTGCCAGCAGCGTAGGGGCAGCATCAACCGGGGAGCTGTTTTTT
.,.,TRBV18,TRBJ1-2,CASSPLGEGNYGYTF,TGTGCCAGCTCACCCCTCGGGGAGGGGAACTATGGCTACACCTTC